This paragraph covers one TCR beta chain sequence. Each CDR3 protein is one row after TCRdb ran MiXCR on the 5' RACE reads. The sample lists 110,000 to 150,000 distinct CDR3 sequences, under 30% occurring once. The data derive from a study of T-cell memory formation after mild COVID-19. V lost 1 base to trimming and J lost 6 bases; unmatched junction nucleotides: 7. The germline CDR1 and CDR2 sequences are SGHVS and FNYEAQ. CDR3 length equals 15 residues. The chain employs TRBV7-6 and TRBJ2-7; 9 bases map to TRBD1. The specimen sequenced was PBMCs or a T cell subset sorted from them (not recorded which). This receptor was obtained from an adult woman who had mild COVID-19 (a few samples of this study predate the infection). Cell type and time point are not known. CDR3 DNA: TGTGCCAGCAGCTTAGTGCGGGACAGGGTCGGCGAGCAGTACTTC. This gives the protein CASSLVRDRVGEQYF.